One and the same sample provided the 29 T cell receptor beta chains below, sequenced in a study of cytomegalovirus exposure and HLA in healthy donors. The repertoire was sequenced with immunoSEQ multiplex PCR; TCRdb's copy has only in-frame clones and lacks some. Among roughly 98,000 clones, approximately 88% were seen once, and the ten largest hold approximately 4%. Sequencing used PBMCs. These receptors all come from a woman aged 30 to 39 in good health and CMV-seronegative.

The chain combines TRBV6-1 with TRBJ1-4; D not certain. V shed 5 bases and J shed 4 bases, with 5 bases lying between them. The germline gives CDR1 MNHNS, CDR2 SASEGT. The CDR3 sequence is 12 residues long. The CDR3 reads CASSPFNEKLFF. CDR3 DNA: TGTGCCAGCAGTCCCTTTAATGAAAAACTGTTTTTT.

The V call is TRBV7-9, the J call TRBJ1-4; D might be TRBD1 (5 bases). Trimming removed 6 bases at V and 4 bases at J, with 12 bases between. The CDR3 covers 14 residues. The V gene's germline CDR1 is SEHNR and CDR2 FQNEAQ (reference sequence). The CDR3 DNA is TGTGCCAGCAGTAGGGGCAGAGTTAATGAAAAACTGTTTTTT. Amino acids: CASSRGRVNEKLFF. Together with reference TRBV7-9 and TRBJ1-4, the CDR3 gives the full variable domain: DTGVSQNPRHKITKRGQNVTFRCDPISEHNRLYWYRQTLGQGPEFLTYFQNEAQLEKSRLLSDRFSAERPKGSFSTLEIQRTEQGDSAMYLCASSRGRVNEKLFFGSGTQLSVL.

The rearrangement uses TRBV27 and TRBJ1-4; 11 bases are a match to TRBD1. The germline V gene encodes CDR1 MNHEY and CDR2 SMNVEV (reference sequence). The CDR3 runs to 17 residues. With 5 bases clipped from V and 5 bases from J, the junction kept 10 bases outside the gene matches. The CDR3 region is CASSPRTGGGSNEKLFF. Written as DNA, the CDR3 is TGTGCCAGCAGTCCACGGACAGGGGGCGGGTCGAATGAAAAACTGTTTTTT.

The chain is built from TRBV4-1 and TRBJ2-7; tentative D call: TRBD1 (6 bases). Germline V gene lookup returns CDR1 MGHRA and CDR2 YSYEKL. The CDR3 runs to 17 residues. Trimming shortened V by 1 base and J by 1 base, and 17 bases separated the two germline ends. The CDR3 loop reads CASSQGLSTGGSYEQYF. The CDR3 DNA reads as TGCGCCAGCAGCCAAGGTCTCTCGACAGGAGGATCCTACGAGCAGTACTTC.

Here the CDR3 DNA reads TGTGCCAGCTCAGCACTCACCGACAGGGTGAGCGAGCAGTACTTC. Protein sequence: CASSALTDRVSEQYF. The V gene is TRBV18, the J gene TRBJ2-7; 7 positions match TRBD1. V lost 5 bases and J lost 6; bases outside the gene matches: 13. CDR1 KGHSH and CDR2 LQKENI come from the germline V gene. The CDR3 is 15 residues long.

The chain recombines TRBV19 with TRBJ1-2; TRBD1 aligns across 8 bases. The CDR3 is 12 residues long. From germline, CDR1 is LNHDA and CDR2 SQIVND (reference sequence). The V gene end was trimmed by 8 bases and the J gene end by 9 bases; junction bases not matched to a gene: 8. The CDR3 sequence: CASQTGERRYTF. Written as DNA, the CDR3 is TGTGCCAGTCAGACAGGGGAAAGGCGCTACACCTTC. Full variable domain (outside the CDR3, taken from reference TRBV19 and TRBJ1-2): DGGITQSPKYLFRKEGQNVTLSCEQNLNHDAMYWYRQDPGQGLRLIYYSQIVNDFQKGDIAEGYSVSREKKESFPLTVTSAQKNPTAFYLCASQTGERRYTFGSGTRLTVV.

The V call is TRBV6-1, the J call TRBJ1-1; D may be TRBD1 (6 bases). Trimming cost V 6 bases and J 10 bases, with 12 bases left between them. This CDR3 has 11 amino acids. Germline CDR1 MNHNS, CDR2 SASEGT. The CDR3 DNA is TGTGCCAGCAGAGACCTAGGGGGAGCTTTCTTT. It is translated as CASRDLGGAFF.

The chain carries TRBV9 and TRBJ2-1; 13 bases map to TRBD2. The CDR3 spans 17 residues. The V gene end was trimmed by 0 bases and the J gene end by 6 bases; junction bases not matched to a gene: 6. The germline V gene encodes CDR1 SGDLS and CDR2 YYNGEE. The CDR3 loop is CASSVVFGTSGINEQFF. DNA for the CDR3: TGTGCCAGCAGCGTAGTATTCGGGACTAGCGGGATCAATGAGCAGTTCTTC.

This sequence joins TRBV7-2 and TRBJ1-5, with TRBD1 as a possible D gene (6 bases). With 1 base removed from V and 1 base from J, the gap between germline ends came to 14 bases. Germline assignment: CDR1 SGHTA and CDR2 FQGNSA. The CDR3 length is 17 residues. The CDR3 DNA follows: TGTGCCAGCAGCTTAGTCGCGGGGGGCGAGAGCAATCAGCCCCAGCATTTT. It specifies CASSLVAGGESNQPQHF.

In DNA form, the CDR3 reads TGTGCCAGCAGCTTAGGAGTCCCAGCGGGGGGAAACACAGATACGCAGTATTTT. The encoded protein is CASSLGVPAGGNTDTQYF. This chain links TRBV7-9 with TRBJ2-3, with 9 bases lining up with TRBD2. CDR1 SEHNR and CDR2 FQNEAQ come from the germline V gene (reference sequence). Trimming took 1 base from V and 2 from J; bases not matched to a gene: 10. The CDR3 sequence is 18 residues long.

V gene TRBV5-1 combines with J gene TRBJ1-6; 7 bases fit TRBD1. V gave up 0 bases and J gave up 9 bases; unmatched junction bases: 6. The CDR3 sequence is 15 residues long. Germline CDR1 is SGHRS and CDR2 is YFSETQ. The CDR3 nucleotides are TGCGCCAGCAGCTTGGAGGGGGCGCAGGTTTCACCCCTCCACTTT. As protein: CASSLEGAQVSPLHF.

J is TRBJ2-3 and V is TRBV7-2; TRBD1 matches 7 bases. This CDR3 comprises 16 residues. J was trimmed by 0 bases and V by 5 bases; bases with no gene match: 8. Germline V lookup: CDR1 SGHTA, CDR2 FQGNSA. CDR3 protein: CASSRVDRASTDTQYF. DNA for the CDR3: TGTGCCAGCAGCCGCGTCGACAGGGCTAGCACAGATACGCAGTATTTT.

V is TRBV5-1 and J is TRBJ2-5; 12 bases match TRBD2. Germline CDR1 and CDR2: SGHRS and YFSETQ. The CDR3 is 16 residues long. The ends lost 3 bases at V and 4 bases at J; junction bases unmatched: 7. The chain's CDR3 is CASSSTTSGRGETQYF. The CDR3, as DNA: TGCGCCAGCAGCTCTACGACTAGCGGGAGAGGAGAGACCCAGTACTTC.

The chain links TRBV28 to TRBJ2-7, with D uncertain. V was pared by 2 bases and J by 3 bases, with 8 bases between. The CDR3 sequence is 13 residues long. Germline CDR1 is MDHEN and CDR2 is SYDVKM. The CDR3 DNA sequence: TGTGCCAGCAGTTTAAGTGGAGTCTACGAGCAGTACTTC. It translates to CASSLSGVYEQYF.

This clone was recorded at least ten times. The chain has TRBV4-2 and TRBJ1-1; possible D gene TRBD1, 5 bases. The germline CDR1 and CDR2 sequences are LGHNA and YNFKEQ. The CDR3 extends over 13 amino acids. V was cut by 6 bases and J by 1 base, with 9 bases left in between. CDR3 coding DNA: TGTGCCAGCAGTGATACAGGGAACACTGAAGCTTTCTTT. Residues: CASSDTGNTEAFF.

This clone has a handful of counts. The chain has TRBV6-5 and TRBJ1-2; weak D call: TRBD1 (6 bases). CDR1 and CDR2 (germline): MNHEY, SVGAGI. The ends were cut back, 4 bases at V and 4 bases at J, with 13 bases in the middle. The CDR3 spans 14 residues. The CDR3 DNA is TGTGCCAGCAGTTCCACCTCACAGGGCTATGGCTACACCTTC. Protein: CASSSTSQGYGYTF.

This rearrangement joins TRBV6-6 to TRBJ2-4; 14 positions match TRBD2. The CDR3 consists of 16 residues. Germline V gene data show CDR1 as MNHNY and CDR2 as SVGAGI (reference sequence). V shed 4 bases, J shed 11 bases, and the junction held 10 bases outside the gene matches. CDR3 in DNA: TGTGCCAGCAGTTCTCTCCCCGGGACTAGCGGGGGTGTTCAGTACTTC. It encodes CASSSLPGTSGGVQYF.

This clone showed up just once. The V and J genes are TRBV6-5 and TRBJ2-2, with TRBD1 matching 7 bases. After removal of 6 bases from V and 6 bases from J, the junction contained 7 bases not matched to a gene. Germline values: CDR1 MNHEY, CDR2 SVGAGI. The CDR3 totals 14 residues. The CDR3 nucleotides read TGTGCCAGCAGACAGGGGTCGATGGCCGGGGAGCTGTTTTTT. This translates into CASRQGSMAGELFF.

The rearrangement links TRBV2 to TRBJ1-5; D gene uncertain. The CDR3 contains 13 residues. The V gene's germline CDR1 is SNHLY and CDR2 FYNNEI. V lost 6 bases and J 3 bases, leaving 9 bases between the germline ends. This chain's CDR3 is CASRPRANQPQHF. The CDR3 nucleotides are TGTGCCAGCAGGCCGAGGGCCAATCAGCCCCAGCATTTT.

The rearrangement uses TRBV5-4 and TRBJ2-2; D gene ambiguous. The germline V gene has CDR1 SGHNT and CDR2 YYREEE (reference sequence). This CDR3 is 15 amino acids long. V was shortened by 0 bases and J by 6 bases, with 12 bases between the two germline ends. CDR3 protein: CASSLGLDVAGELFF. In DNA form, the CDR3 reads TGTGCCAGCAGCTTGGGTCTAGATGTGGCCGGGGAGCTGTTTTTT.

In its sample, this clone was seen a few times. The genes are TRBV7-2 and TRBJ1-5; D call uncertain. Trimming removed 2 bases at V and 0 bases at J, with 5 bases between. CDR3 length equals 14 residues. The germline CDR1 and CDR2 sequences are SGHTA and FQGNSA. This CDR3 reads CASSLIASNQPQHF. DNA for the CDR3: TGTGCCAGCAGCTTAATAGCTAGCAATCAGCCCCAGCATTTT.

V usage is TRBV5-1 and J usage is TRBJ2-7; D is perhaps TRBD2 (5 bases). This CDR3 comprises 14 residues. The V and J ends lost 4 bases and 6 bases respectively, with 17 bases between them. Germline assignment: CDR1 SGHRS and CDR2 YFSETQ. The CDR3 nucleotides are TGCGCCAGCAGCGATCAAGGTGGCGGGCTCGAGCAGTACTTC. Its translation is CASSDQGGGLEQYF.

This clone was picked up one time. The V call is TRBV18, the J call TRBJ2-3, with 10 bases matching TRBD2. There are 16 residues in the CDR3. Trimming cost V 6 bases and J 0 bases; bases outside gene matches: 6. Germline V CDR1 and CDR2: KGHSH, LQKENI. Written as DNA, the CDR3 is TGTGCCAGCTCCCCCCTAGCGGGGGTCAGCACAGATACGCAGTATTTT. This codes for CASSPLAGVSTDTQYF.

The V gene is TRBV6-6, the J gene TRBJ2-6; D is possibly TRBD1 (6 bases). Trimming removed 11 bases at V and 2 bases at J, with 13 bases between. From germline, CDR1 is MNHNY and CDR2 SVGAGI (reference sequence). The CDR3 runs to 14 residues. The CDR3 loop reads CAGQGGAGANVLTF. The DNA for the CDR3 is TGTGCCGGCCAAGGGGGAGCTGGGGCCAACGTCCTGACTTTC.

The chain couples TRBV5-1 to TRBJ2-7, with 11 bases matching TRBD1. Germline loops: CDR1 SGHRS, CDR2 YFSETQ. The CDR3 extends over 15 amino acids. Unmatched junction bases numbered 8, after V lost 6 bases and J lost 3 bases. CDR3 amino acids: CASTTGTGGLYEQYF. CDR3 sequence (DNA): TGCGCCAGCACAACCGGGACAGGGGGGCTCTACGAGCAGTACTTC.

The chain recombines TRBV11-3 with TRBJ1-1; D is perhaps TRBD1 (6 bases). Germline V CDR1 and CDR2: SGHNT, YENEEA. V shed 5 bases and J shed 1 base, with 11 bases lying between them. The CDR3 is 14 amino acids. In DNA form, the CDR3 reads TGTGCCAGCAGCCCTGGCAGGGGGAACACTGAAGCTTTCTTT. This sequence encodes CASSPGRGNTEAFF.

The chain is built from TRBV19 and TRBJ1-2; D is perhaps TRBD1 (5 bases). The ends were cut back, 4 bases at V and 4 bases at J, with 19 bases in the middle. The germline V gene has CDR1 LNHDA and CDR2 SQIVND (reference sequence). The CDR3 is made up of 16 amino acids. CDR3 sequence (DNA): TGTGCCAGTAGTACCGCCGGGGACTTATCCGCCTATGGCTACACCTTC. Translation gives CASSTAGDLSAYGYTF.

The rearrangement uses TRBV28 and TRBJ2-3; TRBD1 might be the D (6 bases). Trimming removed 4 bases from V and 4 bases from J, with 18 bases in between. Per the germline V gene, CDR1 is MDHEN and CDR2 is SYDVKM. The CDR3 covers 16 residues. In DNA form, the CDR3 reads TGTGCCAGCAGTTACCTCCAGGGGTTAGGCCCAGATACGCAGTATTTT. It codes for CASSYLQGLGPDTQYF. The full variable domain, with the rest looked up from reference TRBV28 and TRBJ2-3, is DVKVTQSSRYLVKRTGEKVFLECVQDMDHENMFWYRQDPGLGLRLIYFSYDVKMKEKGDIPEGYSVSREKKERFSLILESASTNQTSMYLCASSYLQGLGPDTQYFGPGTRLTVL.

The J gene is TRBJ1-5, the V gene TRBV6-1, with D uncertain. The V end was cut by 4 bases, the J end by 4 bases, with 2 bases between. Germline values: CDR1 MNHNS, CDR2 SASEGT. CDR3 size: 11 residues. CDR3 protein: CASSVNQPQHF. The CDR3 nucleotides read TGTGCCAGCAGTGTAAATCAGCCCCAGCATTTT.